This T cell receptor beta chain is from a study of CD8 T cells in Susac syndrome. CDR1 LGHDT and CDR2 YNNKEL come from the germline V gene (reference sequence). The V gene lost 5 bases and the J gene lost 0 bases, with 17 bases spanning the gap. This CDR3 is 17 amino acids long. Study-level results: Only a relatively small number of individuals were included in the TCR sequencing and HLA analysis.

CD8+ and CD4+ blood T cells underwent TCR beta sequencing. TEMRA cells were enriched by FACS, and CD4+ and CD8+ T cells were negatively isolated. This clonotype is a singleton in its sample. Its specificity is unknown. Random hexamers were used to reverse transcribe about 0.45 to 1 ug of RNA. With immunoSEQ multiplex PCR, TCR beta CDR3 was amplified across 54 Vbeta and 13 Jbeta. TCRdb processed the immunoSEQ multiplex PCR reads anew with MiXCR; each CDR3 protein has one entry. The data show fewer than 350,000 distinct CDR3 sequences, roughly 90% seen once. This chain links TRBV3-1 with TRBJ2-4; tentatively, D is TRBD2 (6 bases). This receptor was identified in a human donor with multiple sclerosis. Material for sequencing was CD8+ T cells from PBMCs. DNA of the CDR3: TGTGCCAGCAGCTACGGCCTAGGCGGGGTAGCCAAAAACATTCAGTACTTC. The encoded protein is CASSYGLGGVAKNIQYF. The full variable domain, with the rest looked up from reference TRBV3-1 and TRBJ2-4, is DTAVSQTPKYLVTQMGNDKSIKCEQNLGHDTMYWYKQDSKKFLKIMFSYNNKELIINETVPNRFSPKSPDKAHLNLHINSLELGDSAVYFCASSYGLGGVAKNIQYFGAGTRLSVL.